Below, 28 T cell receptor beta chains from the same sample are listed, as sequenced in a study of T cells in Graves' hyperthyroidism and ophthalmopathy. TCR beta CDR3 regions were amplified from RNA transcripts. Carried out on the TCR CDR3, a first-round RT-PCR used the HTBI primer set. TCRdb called the multiplex PCR reads again in MiXCR, with one record for every CDR3 protein. Among 600,000 to 700,000 distinct CDR3 sequences, roughly 46% were seen once, and the ten largest hold less than 9%. The sample was peripheral blood or thyroid tissue (not recorded which). These TCRs come from an adult man with Graves' disease, either hyperthyroidism or ophthalmopathy (not recorded which).

The chain links TRBV7-2 to TRBJ1-5, with D possibly TRBD1 on 6 matching bases. The CDR3 covers 15 residues. Per the germline V gene, CDR1 is SGHTA and CDR2 is FQGNSA. The germline V and J ends were trimmed by 11 bases and 2 bases, with 19 bases remaining between them. The CDR3 region is CAWSVSRQGNQPQHF. As DNA, the CDR3 is TGTGCCTGGAGTGTATCCAGACAGGGCAATCAGCCCCAGCATTTT.

Many counts were recorded for this clonotype. The DNA of the CDR3 is TGTGCCAGCAGCACCCGGACTAGCGGGGGGGAGACCCAGTACTTC. Translating it yields CASSTRTSGGETQYF. The chain carries TRBV7-2 and TRBJ2-5; 14 bases map to TRBD2. The CDR3 totals 15 residues. V was clipped by 5 bases and J by 5 bases; unmatched bases: 4. Germline lookup yields CDR1 SGHTA and CDR2 FQGNSA. Combining the CDR3 with reference TRBV7-2 and TRBJ2-5 gives the whole variable domain GAGVSQSPSNKVTEKGKDVELRCDPISGHTALYWYRQSLGQGLEFLIYFQGNSAPDKSGLPSDRFSAERTGGSVSTLTIQRTQQEDSAVYLCASSTRTSGGETQYFGPGTRLLVL.

Worth noting for this clonotype: A clone one base away is much larger, so this may be a read error. The chain joins TRBV29-1 to TRBJ2-5; D is perhaps TRBD2 (6 bases). Germline assignment: CDR1 SQVTM and CDR2 ANQGSEA. CDR3 length: 11 amino acids. V lost 6 bases and J 9 bases, leaving 14 bases between the germline ends. In DNA form, the CDR3 reads TGCAGCGTCCTTACTGGGGAGGCCCAGTACTTC. This sequence encodes CSVLTGEAQYF.

Note on this clonotype: This may stem from a read error, because a much larger clone lies one nucleotide away. The rearrangement links TRBV5-4 to TRBJ1-1; D is undetermined. Germline lookup yields CDR1 SGHNT and CDR2 YYREEE (reference sequence). The CDR3 covers 14 residues. CDR3 nucleotide sequence: TGTGCCAGCAGCTTCCAAGCCATGAACACTGAAGCTTCCTTT. Protein product: CASSFQAMNTEASF.

This clonotype was recorded only once. The rearrangement links TRBV25-1 to TRBJ1-2, with 8 bases identical to TRBD1. Per the germline V gene, CDR1 is MGHDK and CDR2 is SYGVNS. V shed 6 bases and J 2 bases; nucleotides not matched to a gene: 8. The CDR3 sequence is 15 residues long. The CDR3 spells CASSRAGTGNYGYTF. CDR3 nucleotide sequence: TGTGCCAGCAGCCGAGCCGGGACAGGCAACTATGGCTACACCTTC.

This sequence joins TRBV7-2 and TRBJ2-2; the match to TRBD2 covers 11 bases. CDR1 and CDR2 from the germline V gene are SGHTA and FQGNSA. The CDR3 sequence is 15 residues long. With V trimmed by 4 bases and J by 3 bases, 1 base remained unmatched. The CDR3 loop reads CASSSSGGYTGELFF. The DNA of the CDR3 is TGTGCCAGCAGCTCTAGCGGGGGGTACACCGGGGAGCTGTTTTTT.

V and J are TRBV10-1 and TRBJ1-1; no definite D call. The germline gives CDR1 WNHNN, CDR2 SYGVQD (reference sequence). The CDR3 loop spans 13 amino acids. Trimming left V 3 bases short and J 5 bases short, with 10 bases between. CDR3 loop: CASSDSPGTEAFF. DNA of the CDR3: TGCGCCAGCAGTGACTCACCGGGGACTGAAGCTTTCTTT.

This clonotype was seen repeatedly, ten times or more. The chain joins TRBV29-1 to TRBJ1-1; maybe TRBD1 (5 bases). Between the trimmed V and J ends, which lost 7 bases and 5 bases, there was a span of 20 bases. CDR3 length: 14 amino acids. Germline V gene sequence: CDR1 SQVTM, CDR2 ANQGSEA. CDR3 amino acids: CSAVVPGLRTEAFF. CDR3 in DNA: TGCAGCGCCGTGGTCCCGGGACTGAGGACTGAAGCTTTCTTT.

Concerning this clonotype: The CDR3 ends on some other residue instead of the conserved phenylalanine or tryptophan, so this is likely a read error. The rearrangement uses TRBV25-1 and TRBJ2-5; 7 bases line up with TRBD1. Trimming at V came to 6 bases and at J to 5 bases, leaving 6 bases not matched to a gene. CDR3 length: 13 amino acids. Germline loops: CDR1 MGHDK, CDR2 SYGVNS. In DNA form, the CDR3 reads TGTGCCAGCAGCTTGGACAGGCGGGAGACCCAGTACCTC. Protein: CASSLDRRETQYL.

V usage is TRBV7-9 and J usage is TRBJ2-7; D is possibly TRBD2 (5 bases). The CDR3 sequence is 14 residues long. The V end was cut by 7 bases, the J end by 7 bases, with 20 bases between. Per the germline V gene, CDR1 is SEHNR and CDR2 is FQNEAQ (reference sequence). CDR3 DNA: TGTGCCAGCAACGAGGTGGGCGTCCGAGGGGAGCAGTACTTC. This codes for CASNEVGVRGEQYF. The entire variable domain, with the rest obtained from reference TRBV7-9 and TRBJ2-7, is as follows: DTGVSQNPRHKITKRGQNVTFRCDPISEHNRLYWYRQTLGQGPEFLTYFQNEAQLEKSRLLSDRFSAERPKGSFSTLEIQRTEQGDSAMYLCASNEVGVRGEQYFGPGTRLTVT.

This clonotype was detected ten times or more. The V call is TRBV7-9, the J call TRBJ2-5; D possibly matches TRBD1 or TRBD2 (5 bases each). The CDR3 length is 14 residues. V shed 2 bases and J shed 4 bases, with 11 bases lying between them. Germline values: CDR1 SEHNR, CDR2 FQNEAQ (reference sequence). This CDR3 reads CASSLSGRPETQYF. As DNA, the CDR3 is TGTGCCAGCAGCTTATCAGGGAGACCAGAGACCCAGTACTTC.

V gene TRBV10-3 combines with J gene TRBJ1-1; no reliable D call. Trimming removed 6 bases at V and 1 base at J, with 9 bases between. There are 13 residues in the CDR3. From germline, CDR1 is ENHRY and CDR2 SYGVKD. This CDR3 reads CAIRVSANTEAFF. The CDR3 DNA is TGTGCCATCAGGGTGAGTGCGAACACTGAAGCTTTCTTT.

The gene calls are TRBV7-9 and TRBJ1-4; 8 bases match TRBD1. CDR3 size: 13 residues. Germline CDR1 reads SEHNR; CDR2 reads FQNEAQ (reference sequence). After removal of 5 bases from V and 11 bases from J, the junction contained 7 bases not matched to a gene. The CDR3 coding sequence is TGTGCCAGCAGCAATCGGGACAGGATTAAACTGTTTTTT. Residues: CASSNRDRIKLFF.

The chain links TRBV7-2 to TRBJ1-2; 7 bases are shared with TRBD1. With V trimmed by 5 bases and J by 6 bases, 15 bases remained unmatched. CDR1 and CDR2 from the germline V gene are SGHTA and FQGNSA. The CDR3 length is 16 residues. The CDR3 is CASSHLFPDRVDGYTF. CDR3 in DNA: TGTGCCAGCAGCCATCTCTTTCCAGACAGGGTAGATGGCTACACCTTC. The full variable domain, rest sourced from reference TRBV7-2 and TRBJ1-2, is GAGVSQSPSNKVTEKGKDVELRCDPISGHTALYWYRQSLGQGLEFLIYFQGNSAPDKSGLPSDRFSAERTGGSVSTLTIQRTQQEDSAVYLCASSHLFPDRVDGYTFGSGTRLTVV.

This clonotype was picked up many times. The chain uses TRBV24-1 and TRBJ1-1; no firm D call. The CDR3 is made up of 12 amino acids. V was pared by 3 bases and J by 7 bases, with 8 bases between. Germline CDR1 KGHDR, CDR2 SFDVKD. The CDR3 here is CATSDAGNEAFF. The CDR3 bases are TGTGCCACCAGTGATGCCGGAAATGAAGCTTTCTTT.

The chain links TRBV24-1 to TRBJ1-5; D unclear. The CDR3 length is 11 residues. CDR1 is KGHDR and CDR2 is SFDVKD in the germline V gene. The ends were cut back, 3 bases at V and 8 bases at J, with 4 bases in the middle. Here the CDR3 DNA reads TGTGCCACCAGTGATCCTAAGCCCCAGCATTTT. Protein sequence: CATSDPKPQHF.

This clonotype was counted at least ten times. CDR3 coding DNA: TGTGCCATCAGTGGACAGGGGATTTACTATGGCTACACCTTC. Translating gives CAISGQGIYYGYTF. V usage is TRBV10-3 and J usage is TRBJ1-2; 8 bases are shared with TRBD1. Trimming cost V 4 bases and J 3 bases; bases outside gene matches: 4. The CDR3 has 14 amino acids. Germline V gene sequence: CDR1 ENHRY, CDR2 SYGVKD.

The chain links TRBV7-2 to TRBJ2-5, with 7 positions matching TRBD2. The trim removed 3 bases at V and 5 bases at J, leaving 3 bases unmatched. The CDR3 sequence is 13 residues long. The germline CDR1 and CDR2 sequences are SGHTA and FQGNSA. Here the CDR3 DNA reads TGTGCCAGCAGCTTGACTAGCAGTGAGACCCAGTACTTC. Its protein product is CASSLTSSETQYF.

Details on this clonotype: Because it lacks the conserved phenylalanine or tryptophan at the end, this CDR3 is likely a read error. No DNA is shown, since the ends of the CDR3 on it are uncertain; the CDR3 is the one TCRdb lists. The chain carries TRBV11-2 and TRBJ1-4; the table's D call, TRBD1, was not checked against the DNA. The CDR3 length is 9 residues, termini included. Germline V gene data show CDR1 as SGHAT and CDR2 as FQNNGV. CDR3 loop: CASSVRGNY.

Worth noting for this clonotype: The junction differs from germline at one of its ends, possibly a read error. This chain links TRBV7-2 with TRBJ1-4; TRBD1 might be the D (6 bases). The CDR3 is 16 residues long. CDR1 and CDR2 from the germline V gene are SGHTA and FQGNSA. CDR3 in amino acids: CASRHLFRGSREKLFF. CDR3 bases: TGCGCCAGCAGACACCTATTCAGGGGCAGTCGGGAAAAACTGTTTTTT.

The CDR3 protein is CASSGGTLYTGELFF. The CDR3, as DNA: TGTGCCAGCAGTGGCGGGACACTATACACCGGGGAGCTGTTTTTT. The V and J genes are TRBV2 and TRBJ2-2, with D perhaps being TRBD1 or TRBD2 (6 bases each). The CDR3 length is 15 residues. Germline V gene data show CDR1 as SNHLY and CDR2 as FYNNEI. V lost 4 bases and J lost 3, with 12 bases in between.

Many counts were recorded for this clonotype. The gene calls are TRBV10-1 and TRBJ1-2, with unresolved D. V was trimmed by 3 bases and J by 2 bases, leaving 19 bases between them. CDR1 WNHNN and CDR2 SYGVQD come from the germline V gene (reference sequence). This CDR3 contains 17 residues. The CDR3 is CASSDLLMGYGNYGYTF. DNA of the CDR3: TGCGCCAGCAGTGACCTTTTGATGGGTTATGGGAACTATGGCTACACCTTC.

The table lists this clonotype with many counts. Germline and junction disagree at one end, which may indicate a read error. V and J are TRBV7-7 and TRBJ2-5, with 9 bases matching TRBD2. This CDR3 has 14 residues. Germline CDR1 reads SSHAT; CDR2 reads FNYEAQ (reference sequence). This chain's CDR3 is CASSFTSGQETQYF. The CDR3 DNA follows: TGTGCTAGCAGCTTTACTAGCGGGCAAGAGACCCAGTACTTC.

The rearrangement uses TRBV20-1 and TRBJ1-1; TRBD1 matches at 9 bases. This CDR3 has 14 residues. V lost 5 bases, J lost 1 base, and 5 bases stayed unmatched. CDR1 and CDR2 (germline): DFQATT, SNEGSKA (reference sequence). The CDR3 DNA reads as TGCAGTGCTCCACTGACAGGGGGGAACACTGAAGCTTTCTTT. Translation gives CSAPLTGGNTEAFF.

The chain couples TRBV19 to TRBJ1-5; 7 bases match TRBD1. CDR3 length equals 15 residues. Germline CDR1 is LNHDA and CDR2 is SQIVND (reference sequence). CDR3: CASPGTAKTNQPQHF. The DNA for the CDR3 is TGTGCTAGTCCTGGGACAGCGAAAACCAATCAGCCCCAGCATTTT.

The V call is TRBV12-3 or TRBV12-4, the J call TRBJ1-1; a possible D gene is TRBD1 (6 bases). This CDR3 spans 17 amino acids. Trimming took off 5 bases at V and 2 bases at J, with 21 bases between the two ends. The CDR3 DNA sequence: TGTGCCAGCAGTGCCACTACCGCCGGACAGCCCAACACTGAAGCTTTCTTT. This translates into CASSATTAGQPNTEAFF.

The chain is built from TRBV10-3 and TRBJ2-2, with D possibly being TRBD1 (6 bases). This CDR3 spans 15 amino acids. Trimming pared 0 bases from V and 8 bases from J, leaving 13 bases between. Germline V CDR1 and CDR2: ENHRY, SYGVKD. The CDR3 spells CAISESTGTQGELFF. The CDR3 bases are TGTGCCATCAGTGAGTCGACGGGGACACAAGGGGAGCTGTTTTTT.

CDR3 amino acids: CASSARTATNEKLFF. In DNA, the CDR3 is TGTGCCAGCAGTGCTAGGACAGCAACTAATGAAAAACTGTTTTTT. The J gene is TRBJ1-4, the V gene TRBV2; possibly TRBD1 for D (6 bases). The germline V and J ends were trimmed by 4 bases and 0 bases, with 9 bases remaining between them. The germline V gene has CDR1 SNHLY and CDR2 FYNNEI. This CDR3 contains 15 residues.